Listed here are 4 T cell receptor beta chains from one sample, sequenced in a study of T cell repertoires in cytomegalovirus infection. TCRdb ran MiXCR on the reads and lists one entry per CDR3 protein. Of approximately 500,000 distinct CDR3 sequences in the sample, more than 15% were seen once. Sequenced input: CD8+ T cells from PBMCs. The origin of the receptors is a human donor in good health (CMV status not recorded). Some clones in this sample may be carry-over from other donors' samples.

The V call is TRBV5-1, the J call TRBJ2-1; tentative D call: TRBD1 (5 bases). The V and J ends lost 0 bases and 11 bases respectively, with 6 bases between them. The CDR3 is 11 residues long. The germline V gene has CDR1 SGHRS and CDR2 YFSETQ. The chain's CDR3 is CASSLAGKQFF. The CDR3 region has the DNA TGCGCCAGCAGCTTGGCAGGGAAGCAGTTCTTC.

The rearrangement joins TRBV5-6 to TRBJ2-2; D is unclear. V lost 4 bases and J lost 1, with 11 bases in between. The CDR3 is made up of 15 amino acids. The germline V gene encodes CDR1 SGHDT and CDR2 YYEEEE. The CDR3 is CASSVLGRNTGELFF. For the CDR3, the DNA is TGTGCCAGCAGCGTCTTGGGCAGGAACACCGGGGAGCTGTTTTTT.

There are a few counts of this clonotype. The chain has TRBV14 and TRBJ1-1, with 7 bases fitting TRBD1. Per the germline V gene, CDR1 is SGHDN and CDR2 is FVKESK. V dropped 0 bases and J dropped 2; count of bases not matched to a gene: 6. CDR3 length equals 16 residues. CDR3 sequence (DNA): TGTGCCAGCAGCCAAGATCAGGAGGGGGCCAACACTGAAGCTTTCTTT. Its protein is CASSQDQEGANTEAFF.

This clonotype was detected once. Given a much more abundant clone one base away, this may be a read error. The chain recombines TRBV4-1 with TRBJ2-7, with 7 positions matching TRBD2. Germline CDR1 MGHRA, CDR2 YSYEKL. J lost 8 bases, V lost 5 bases, and 6 bases had no gene match. The CDR3 contains 12 residues. The CDR3 sequence is CASSAGVGKQYF. As DNA, the CDR3 is TGCGCCAGCAGCGCGGGGGTTGGCAAGCAGTACTTC.